Included here is one T cell receptor beta chain sequence, with context. The target antigen is unknown. The CDR3 spans 14 residues. Germline CDR1 reads MNHEY; CDR2 reads SVGAGI. V was trimmed by 2 bases and J by 4 bases, leaving 12 bases between them. TCR beta from blood CD8+ and CD4+ T cells was sequenced. Negative isolation yielded CD4+ and CD8+ T cells, and FACS enriched TEMRA cells. The sample comes from a study of CD8 T cells in Susac syndrome. Study-wide results and caveats: The study recognized that the number of individuals in its TCR sequencing and HLA analysis was relatively small.

Reverse transcription of roughly 0.5 to 1 ug RNA was carried out with random hexamers. TCRdb re-derived calls from the immunoSEQ multiplex PCR reads in MiXCR, one entry per CDR3 protein. The sample yields tens of thousands of distinct CDR3 sequences, just under 95% seen once. The receptor's source is a human donor with multiple sclerosis. Sequences were obtained from CD8+ T cells from PBMCs. This chain uses TRBV6-5 with TRBJ2-7; weak D call: TRBD2 (6 bases). CDR3 sequence: CASSYGRGPYEQYF. CDR3 DNA sequence: TGTGCCAGCAGTTACGGGCGGGGTCCGTACGAGCAGTACTTC.